This is a list of T cell receptor beta chains from one sample in a study of cytomegalovirus exposure and HLA in healthy donors. Clones were sequenced by immunoSEQ multiplex PCR, and TCRdb holds only the in-frame ones, with some missing. This repertoire shows over 200,000 clones, roughly 88% found once; its top ten account for 2.9%. The sequenced sample consisted of PBMCs. The source of these receptors is a woman aged 18 to 35 in good health and CMV-seronegative. Both conserved end residues are part of each CDR3. Each record gives: clone size, V gene, J gene, D gene, CDR3 DNA, CDR3 protein. A D gene is named only where the DNA matches it firmly. Part of the rows lack a size; the others show once, few, many or a class for expanded clones.

clone_size: .; v_call: TRBV27; j_call: TRBJ1-5; d_call: TRBD1; cdr3_nt: TGTGCCAGCAGTGCCGGGACAGGGGGTATGGGGGTTTTTGGCAATCAGCCCCAGCATTTT; cdr3_aa: CASSAGTGGMGVFGNQPQHF
clone_size: .; v_call: TRBV29-1; j_call: TRBJ2-5; d_call: TRBD1; cdr3_nt: TGCAGCGCCGTTCCCCGGGACAGGGGGGAGACCCAGTACTTC; cdr3_aa: CSAVPRDRGETQYF
clone_size: .; v_call: TRBV30; j_call: TRBJ2-3; d_call: .; cdr3_nt: TGTGCCTGGAGTGTACGCAGGGGGGCTAGCACAGATACGCAGTATTTT; cdr3_aa: CAWSVRRGASTDTQYF
clone_size: .; v_call: TRBV6-1; j_call: TRBJ2-5; d_call: TRBD1; cdr3_nt: TGTGCCAGCAGTGAATCCTGGACAGGGGGCCCCAGGGAGACCCAGTACTTC; cdr3_aa: CASSESWTGGPRETQYF
clone_size: .; v_call: TRBV15; j_call: TRBJ2-3; d_call: .; cdr3_nt: TGTGCCACCAGCAGAGATGGTCGGTGGAGCACAGATACGCAGTATTTT; cdr3_aa: CATSRDGRWSTDTQYF
clone_size: once; v_call: TRBV5-1; j_call: TRBJ2-1; d_call: .; cdr3_nt: TGCGCCAGCAGCTTGGTGAGCTTCAAGTACAATGAGCAGTTCTTC; cdr3_aa: CASSLVSFKYNEQFF
clone_size: .; v_call: TRBV27; j_call: TRBJ2-7; d_call: TRBD2; cdr3_nt: TGTGCCAGCAGTTTACGAGGGAGGGCCCACTACGAGCAGTACTTC; cdr3_aa: CASSLRGRAHYEQYF
clone_size: .; v_call: TRBV5-1; j_call: TRBJ1-1; d_call: .; cdr3_nt: TGCGCCAGCAGCTTGAGCCTGAACACTGAAGCTTTCTTT; cdr3_aa: CASSLSLNTEAFF
clone_size: .; v_call: TRBV5-1; j_call: TRBJ2-2; d_call: TRBD2; cdr3_nt: TGCGCCAGCAGCCCCTGGAAAGGCGGGACTAGCGGTTCCGGGGAGCTGTTTTTT; cdr3_aa: CASSPWKGGTSGSGELFF
clone_size: .; v_call: TRBV4-1; j_call: TRBJ2-1; d_call: TRBD2; cdr3_nt: TGCGCCAGCAGCCAAGAGGTCCCTAGCGGGAATGAGCAGTTCTTC; cdr3_aa: CASSQEVPSGNEQFF
clone_size: .; v_call: TRBV7-6; j_call: TRBJ2-5; d_call: TRBD2; cdr3_nt: TGTGCCAGCAGACTAGCGGGAGAGACCCAGTACTTC; cdr3_aa: CASRLAGETQYF
clone_size: .; v_call: TRBV25-1; j_call: TRBJ2-7; d_call: .; cdr3_nt: TGTGCCAGCAGTGAAAGGGGCGGCGACGAGCAGTACTTC; cdr3_aa: CASSERGGDEQYF
clone_size: .; v_call: TRBV5-1; j_call: TRBJ2-5; d_call: TRBD2; cdr3_nt: TGCGCCAGCAGCTTGGCAAGCGGGATGGGGGAGACCCAGTACTTC; cdr3_aa: CASSLASGMGETQYF
clone_size: .; v_call: TRBV7-2; j_call: TRBJ2-2; d_call: TRBD2; cdr3_nt: TGTGCCAGCAGCTTAGGGCTAGCGGGGCCCGGGGAGCTGTTTTTT; cdr3_aa: CASSLGLAGPGELFF
clone_size: .; v_call: TRBV27; j_call: TRBJ2-1; d_call: TRBD2; cdr3_nt: TGTGCCAGTACGAGACTAGCGGGAGGGCCCTCCTACAATGAGCAGTTCTTC; cdr3_aa: CASTRLAGGPSYNEQFF
clone_size: .; v_call: TRBV5-4; j_call: TRBJ1-3; d_call: TRBD1; cdr3_nt: TGTGCCAGCAGCTCCGACAGGGTCGCTGGAAACACCATATATTTT; cdr3_aa: CASSSDRVAGNTIYF
clone_size: .; v_call: TRBV29-1; j_call: TRBJ2-3; d_call: TRBD2; cdr3_nt: TGCAGCGGGACTAGCGGGAGTTTTGCAGATACGCAGTATTTT; cdr3_aa: CSGTSGSFADTQYF
clone_size: .; v_call: TRBV9; j_call: TRBJ2-1; d_call: .; cdr3_nt: TGTGCCAGCAGCCTGAGGGAAATTAATGAGCAGTTCTTC; cdr3_aa: CASSLREINEQFF
clone_size: .; v_call: TRBV27; j_call: TRBJ2-1; d_call: .; cdr3_nt: TGTGCCAGCAGTCACACATTCCGCAATGAGCAGTTCTTC; cdr3_aa: CASSHTFRNEQFF
clone_size: .; v_call: TRBV28; j_call: TRBJ1-1; d_call: TRBD1; cdr3_nt: TGTGCCAGCAGTTTGACAGGGGTGGGTGAAGCTTTCTTT; cdr3_aa: CASSLTGVGEAFF
clone_size: once; v_call: TRBV27; j_call: TRBJ2-1; d_call: TRBD2; cdr3_nt: TGTGCCAGCAGTCCAAAAGCGGGGGGGACCTTGGAGCAGTTCTTC; cdr3_aa: CASSPKAGGTLEQFF
clone_size: .; v_call: TRBV29-1; j_call: TRBJ2-7; d_call: TRBD1; cdr3_nt: TGCAGCGTTGGGGACAGGAGCTCCTACGAGCAGTACTTC; cdr3_aa: CSVGDRSSYEQYF
clone_size: .; v_call: TRBV9; j_call: TRBJ2-1; d_call: TRBD2; cdr3_nt: TGTGCCAGCAGCGACCGGGACTACTTCATCGATGAGCAGTTCTTC; cdr3_aa: CASSDRDYFIDEQFF
clone_size: once; v_call: TRBV2; j_call: TRBJ2-7; d_call: TRBD1; cdr3_nt: TGTGCCAGCAGCTTGACAGGGGGGGCCTACGAGCAGTACTTC; cdr3_aa: CASSLTGGAYEQYF
clone_size: .; v_call: TRBV28; j_call: TRBJ1-5; d_call: .; cdr3_nt: TGTGCCAGCAGTTTGGCGGGACTGAATCAGCCCCAGCATTTT; cdr3_aa: CASSLAGLNQPQHF
clone_size: .; v_call: TRBV9; j_call: TRBJ2-3; d_call: TRBD2; cdr3_nt: TGTGCCAGCAGCGCCCGACTAGCGGGAGTTGGAGATACGCAGTATTTT; cdr3_aa: CASSARLAGVGDTQYF
clone_size: .; v_call: TRBV7-8; j_call: TRBJ2-5; d_call: .; cdr3_nt: TGTGCCAGCAGCTTACCCCGGTCTTCTCAGTACTTC; cdr3_aa: CASSLPRSSQYF
clone_size: .; v_call: TRBV11-1; j_call: TRBJ1-2; d_call: .; cdr3_nt: TGTGCCAGCAGCTTATCTGGGGGCGTCTATGGCTACACCTTC; cdr3_aa: CASSLSGGVYGYTF
clone_size: .; v_call: TRBV5-1; j_call: TRBJ1-2; d_call: .; cdr3_nt: TGCGCCAGCAGCTTGACGTCAAAACCCAGTAACTATGGCTACACCTTC; cdr3_aa: CASSLTSKPSNYGYTF
clone_size: .; v_call: TRBV27; j_call: TRBJ2-2; d_call: TRBD1; cdr3_nt: TGTGCCAGCAGTTGGGGACAGGCTAACACCGGGGAGCTGTTTTTT; cdr3_aa: CASSWGQANTGELFF
clone_size: .; v_call: TRBV28; j_call: TRBJ2-7; d_call: TRBD2; cdr3_nt: TGTGCCAGCAGTTTAGCGGGAGAGAACGAGCAGTACTTC; cdr3_aa: CASSLAGENEQYF
clone_size: .; v_call: TRBV27; j_call: TRBJ2-7; d_call: TRBD1; cdr3_nt: TGTGCCAGCAGTTTATTTCAGGGGGCCTACGAGCAGTACTTC; cdr3_aa: CASSLFQGAYEQYF
clone_size: .; v_call: TRBV28; j_call: TRBJ2-5; d_call: TRBD1; cdr3_nt: TGTGCCAGCAGCGACAGGGGCGGAGAGACCCAGTACTTC; cdr3_aa: CASSDRGGETQYF
clone_size: .; v_call: TRBV12-5; j_call: TRBJ2-5; d_call: .; cdr3_nt: TGTGCTAGTGGTTTGGGAGATCCGGGGTACCAAGAGACCCAGTACTTC; cdr3_aa: CASGLGDPGYQETQYF
clone_size: once; v_call: TRBV19; j_call: TRBJ1-1; d_call: TRBD1; cdr3_nt: TGTGCCAGTAGTATACCACCGACAGGGGGGGGTCCAGCTGAAGCTTTCTTT; cdr3_aa: CASSIPPTGGGPAEAFF
clone_size: .; v_call: TRBV9; j_call: TRBJ2-1; d_call: TRBD2; cdr3_nt: TGTGCCAGCAGCTTTTTTCCGGGAGGGCCAGGTGAGCAGTTCTTC; cdr3_aa: CASSFFPGGPGEQFF
clone_size: .; v_call: TRBV28; j_call: TRBJ2-7; d_call: .; cdr3_nt: TGTGCCAGCAGTTTCTACACAGGACCCTCCTACGAGCAGTACTTC; cdr3_aa: CASSFYTGPSYEQYF
clone_size: .; v_call: TRBV2; j_call: TRBJ1-1; d_call: .; cdr3_nt: TGTGCCAGCAGGTTGGGAGGGGCCACGGTCGGCACTGAAGCTTTCTTT; cdr3_aa: CASRLGGATVGTEAFF
clone_size: .; v_call: TRBV28; j_call: TRBJ2-2; d_call: .; cdr3_nt: TGTGCCAGCCAAGCCCCGGGTCCACGGTTCGGGGAGCTGTTTTTT; cdr3_aa: CASQAPGPRFGELFF
clone_size: .; v_call: TRBV9; j_call: TRBJ2-1; d_call: .; cdr3_nt: TGTGCCAGCAGCGTAGAGGGGCGGGGCCTACTTGATGAGCAGTTCTTC; cdr3_aa: CASSVEGRGLLDEQFF
clone_size: .; v_call: TRBV30; j_call: TRBJ2-1; d_call: TRBD2; cdr3_nt: TGTGCCTGGCTGTCTCGACTAGCGGGCTCCTACAATGAGCAGTTCTTC; cdr3_aa: CAWLSRLAGSYNEQFF
clone_size: .; v_call: TRBV4-1; j_call: TRBJ2-1; d_call: .; cdr3_nt: TGCGCCAGCAGCCAAGACACCCCCGGGGAGCAGTTCTTC; cdr3_aa: CASSQDTPGEQFF
clone_size: .; v_call: TRBV10-3; j_call: TRBJ1-1; d_call: .; cdr3_nt: TGTGCCATCAGCCGGACGGGGGAGTCGATTGAAGCTTTCTTT; cdr3_aa: CAISRTGESIEAFF
clone_size: .; v_call: TRBV5-1; j_call: TRBJ2-7; d_call: TRBD2; cdr3_nt: TGCGCCAGCAGCGGGCGGGAGGGGGCGTCAGGCGACGAGCAGTACTTC; cdr3_aa: CASSGREGASGDEQYF
clone_size: .; v_call: TRBV28; j_call: TRBJ2-1; d_call: TRBD2; cdr3_nt: TGTGCCAGTGGAGGGACTAGCGGGAGTCAGTTGAAGCAGTTCTTC; cdr3_aa: CASGGTSGSQLKQFF
clone_size: .; v_call: TRBV28; j_call: TRBJ2-3; d_call: TRBD2; cdr3_nt: TGTGCCAGCTGGACTAGCGGGAGTGGCACAGATACGCAGTATTTT; cdr3_aa: CASWTSGSGTDTQYF
clone_size: .; v_call: TRBV27; j_call: TRBJ1-5; d_call: .; cdr3_nt: TGTGCCAGCCGCGGGGGGTTCGGGCCCCAGCATTTT; cdr3_aa: CASRGGFGPQHF
clone_size: .; v_call: TRBV28; j_call: TRBJ1-5; d_call: .; cdr3_nt: TGTGCCAGCAGTTTATATGGCGGGGAGCCCCAGCATTTT; cdr3_aa: CASSLYGGEPQHF